This TCR beta chain was retrieved from a study of T cells in Graves' hyperthyroidism and ophthalmopathy. Using RNA transcripts as the source, TCR beta CDR3 regions were amplified. RT-PCR in the first round (using the HTBI primer set) targeted the TCR CDR3. MiXCR, applied by TCRdb to the multiplex PCR reads, yields one record per CDR3 protein. This repertoire shows more than 500,000 distinct CDR3 sequences, around 15% found once; its top ten account for around 4.5%. The study's findings and limits: Ophthalmopathy, as predicted by the model, came a median around 6.7 months after the prediction. Blood samples included most of the expanded thyroid clonotypes exceeding 0.001.

In regard to this clonotype: Its antigen is as yet unknown.

The ends lost 2 bases at V and 2 bases at J; junction bases unmatched: 20. This CDR3 has 19 amino acids. Germline V gene sequence: CDR1 SQVTM, CDR2 ANQGSEA. The gene calls are TRBV29-1 and TRBJ2-5; 7 positions agree with TRBD1. Sequences were obtained from blood. The source is a woman in her thirties or forties with Graves' ophthalmopathy. The CDR3 spells CSVEWTGAQGLVWQETQYF. DNA for the CDR3: TGCAGCGTTGAATGGACAGGCGCCCAGGGGCTAGTGTGGCAAGAGACCCAGTACTTC.